Presented here are 22 T cell receptor beta chains from one specimen sequenced in a study of T cell responses to AZD1222 COVID-19 vaccine. Clones were read by immunoSEQ multiplex PCR, and TCRdb kept only the in-frame ones, dropping some. Of roughly 150,000 clones in the sample, 85% to 95% were seen once. The sample was peripheral blood, taken on day 0 of AZD1222 vaccination. All receptors derive from an adult in good health.

The chain is built from TRBV9 and TRBJ2-1; 9 bases line up with TRBD1. Germline values: CDR1 SGDLS, CDR2 YYNGEE. The length of the CDR3 is 14 residues. With V trimmed by 3 bases and J by 5 bases, 3 bases remained unmatched. The chain's CDR3 is CASSGDRADNEQFF. CDR3 sequence (DNA): TGTGCCAGCAGCGGGGACAGGGCGGACAATGAGCAGTTCTTC.

The chain carries TRBV5-4 and TRBJ1-4; D is perhaps TRBD1 (5 bases). The germline V and J ends were trimmed by 4 bases and 11 bases, with 24 bases remaining between them. There are 16 residues in the CDR3. Germline assignment: CDR1 SGHNT and CDR2 YYREEE (reference sequence). In DNA, the CDR3 is TGTGCCAGCAGCCTGGAACCCGAGGGGCGTCTGGGGAAACTGTTTTTT. This gives the protein CASSLEPEGRLGKLFF.

The rearrangement joins TRBV2 to TRBJ1-2; D remains unclear. CDR1 and CDR2 from the germline V gene are SNHLY and FYNNEI. Trimming shortened V by 3 bases and J by 8 bases, and 10 bases separated the two germline ends. The CDR3 length is 12 residues. DNA for the CDR3: TGTGCCAGCAGTGAGAGGGTTGGGGGCTACACCTTC. Translation: CASSERVGGYTF.

The sample holds one count of this clone. The V gene is TRBV6-5, the J gene TRBJ1-1; TRBD1 is a possible D gene (5 bases). Germline CDR1 is MNHEY and CDR2 is SVGAGI. Trimming removed 6 bases at V and 4 bases at J, with 18 bases between. The CDR3 is 15 residues long. CDR3 nucleotide sequence: TGTGCCAGCAGGAACAGGACCTTGAGGGGCACTGAAGCTTTCTTT. Translated: CASRNRTLRGTEAFF.

The chain links TRBV15 to TRBJ2-1; unclear D gene. CDR3 length: 15 residues. Germline V gene lookup returns CDR1 LNHNV and CDR2 YYDKDF (reference sequence). The V end was cut by 0 bases, the J end by 0 bases, with 6 bases between. The CDR3 spells CATSREVGSYNEQFF. Written as DNA, the CDR3 is TGTGCCACCAGCAGAGAAGTGGGCTCCTACAATGAGCAGTTCTTC.

The chain carries TRBV12-3 or TRBV12-4 and TRBJ1-5; no clear D. V shed 6 bases and J shed 3 bases, with 6 bases lying between them. This CDR3 spans 12 amino acids. The CDR3 here is CASRIDNQPQHF. DNA of the CDR3: TGTGCCAGCAGGATAGACAATCAGCCCCAGCATTTT.

The rearrangement links TRBV29-1 to TRBJ2-1; perhaps D is TRBD1 or TRBD2 (5 bases each). Germline V gene lookup returns CDR1 SQVTM and CDR2 ANQGSEA. CDR3 length: 15 amino acids. V lost 7 bases to trimming and J lost 3 bases, with 19 bases between them. The CDR3 nucleotides read TGCAGCGCGTTGAGAAACCGGGACCTCTACAATGAGCAGTTCTTC. Translation: CSALRNRDLYNEQFF.

V usage is TRBV4-1 and J usage is TRBJ2-5; 13 bases line up with TRBD2. V was clipped by 4 bases and J by 2 bases; unmatched bases: 7. Germline lookup yields CDR1 MGHRA and CDR2 YSYEKL. CDR3 length: 17 amino acids. The CDR3 sequence: CASSRTPGLAGQETQYF. CDR3 DNA: TGCGCCAGCAGCCGTACTCCGGGACTAGCGGGACAAGAGACCCAGTACTTC.

This clone came up once. This rearrangement joins TRBV30 to TRBJ1-4, with D possibly TRBD1 on 5 matching bases. The CDR3 totals 17 residues. Germline CDR1 and CDR2: GTSNPN and SVGIG (reference sequence). Trimming removed 1 base at V and 7 bases at J, with 22 bases between. CDR3 amino acids: CAWSDRTIRLLTEKLFF. CDR3 nucleotide sequence: TGTGCCTGGAGTGACCGGACAATTCGGTTGCTTACTGAAAAACTGTTTTTT.

The chain combines TRBV5-1 with TRBJ1-6, with D tentatively TRBD1 (5 bases). The CDR3 loop spans 13 amino acids. The ends were cut back, 4 bases at V and 10 bases at J, with 12 bases in the middle. The germline V gene encodes CDR1 SGHRS and CDR2 YFSETQ. CDR3: CASSGTTNSPLHF. CDR3 DNA: TGCGCCAGCAGCGGGACGACAAACTCACCCCTCCACTTT.

The chain employs TRBV27 and TRBJ2-5; a possible D gene is TRBD1 (7 bases). This CDR3 contains 16 residues. Trimming removed 9 bases from V and 4 bases from J, with 24 bases in between. Germline CDR1 is MNHEY and CDR2 is SMNVEV (reference sequence). The CDR3 loop is CASSLQGGGGRETQYF. For the CDR3, the DNA is TGTGCCAGTTCCCTTCAAGGAGGGGGCGGGCGAGAGACCCAGTACTTC.

The rearrangement joins TRBV5-1 to TRBJ1-1; tentative D call: TRBD1 (6 bases). Germline CDR1 is SGHRS and CDR2 is YFSETQ. V was cut by 4 bases and J by 0 bases, with 16 bases left in between. The CDR3 sequence is 16 residues long. The CDR3 reads CASSPSGANMNTEAFF. The CDR3 coding sequence is TGCGCCAGCAGCCCCTCGGGGGCAAACATGAACACTGAAGCTTTCTTT.

This chain links TRBV2 with TRBJ2-1; no firm D call. Germline V gene lookup returns CDR1 SNHLY and CDR2 FYNNEI. V shed 3 bases and J shed 0 bases, with 12 bases lying between them. The CDR3 runs 16 residues. DNA for the CDR3: TGTGCCAGCAGTGAGATAGGAGCACCCTCCTACAATGAGCAGTTCTTC. The encoded protein is CASSEIGAPSYNEQFF.

The genes are TRBV12-3 or TRBV12-4 and TRBJ2-1; 8 bases are shared with TRBD2. J lost 14 bases, V lost 3 bases, and 9 bases had no gene match. The CDR3 contains 13 residues. DNA of the CDR3: TGTGCCAGCAGTTTGTCGGGGGGGAGTAGAGAGTTCTTC. Translated: CASSLSGGSREFF.

This clone was seen once. The chain recombines TRBV4-1 with TRBJ1-1; D is possibly TRBD1 (5 bases). Germline V gene lookup returns CDR1 MGHRA and CDR2 YSYEKL. V lost 4 bases and J lost 0, with 9 bases in between. CDR3 size: 14 residues. The CDR3 region is CASSRGGMNTEAFF. Here the CDR3 DNA reads TGCGCCAGCAGCCGGGGGGGAATGAACACTGAAGCTTTCTTT.

The chain uses TRBV19 and TRBJ2-1; weak D call: TRBD1 (5 bases). Trimming took off 4 bases at V and 9 bases at J, with 10 bases between the two ends. The germline V gene has CDR1 LNHDA and CDR2 SQIVND (reference sequence). This CDR3 region has 12 residues. The DNA for the CDR3 is TGTGCCAGTAGTAAAGGGGCAGGTGAGCAGTTCTTC. Its protein product is CASSKGAGEQFF. The full variable domain, completed using reference TRBV19 and TRBJ2-1, is DGGITQSPKYLFRKEGQNVTLSCEQNLNHDAMYWYRQDPGQGLRLIYYSQIVNDFQKGDIAEGYSVSREKKESFPLTVTSAQKNPTAFYLCASSKGAGEQFFGPGTRLTVL.

The chain is built from TRBV28 and TRBJ1-5; D unclear. The CDR3 is made up of 14 amino acids. Germline CDR1 and CDR2: MDHEN and SYDVKM. The V gene lost 8 bases and the J gene lost 5 bases, with 16 bases spanning the gap. The CDR3 here is CASDPYGAHQPQHF. DNA for the CDR3: TGTGCCAGCGACCCCTATGGAGCCCATCAGCCCCAGCATTTT.

This chain uses TRBV28 with TRBJ2-7; TRBD2 might be the D (5 bases). V was pared by 7 bases and J by 2 bases, with 18 bases between. This CDR3 is built from 15 residues. Germline values: CDR1 MDHEN, CDR2 SYDVKM. The CDR3: CASIPAGVRTYEQYF. The CDR3 DNA sequence: TGTGCCAGCATTCCGGCCGGGGTCCGGACCTACGAGCAGTACTTC.

The chain couples TRBV3-1 (or the pseudogene TRBV3-2) to TRBJ2-5, with D unclear. The V gene lost 0 bases and the J gene lost 5 bases, with 10 bases spanning the gap. Germline assignment: CDR1 LGHDT and CDR2 YNNKEL (reference sequence). CDR3 length: 14 residues. The CDR3 nucleotides read TGTGCCAGCAGCCAAGAATCTAGATGGGAGACCCAGTACTTC. Amino acid sequence: CASSQESRWETQYF.

This clone has only one observation. The chain combines TRBV6-5 with TRBJ2-5; TRBD2 aligns across 8 bases. CDR3 length: 14 amino acids. With 7 bases clipped from V and 5 bases from J, the junction kept 9 bases outside the gene matches. CDR1 and CDR2 (germline): MNHEY, SVGAGI. Written as DNA, the CDR3 is TGTGCCAGCACTTTTAGCGGGATCGGGGAGACCCAGTACTTC. Protein sequence: CASTFSGIGETQYF.

This clone has a single count. CDR3 in DNA: TGTGCCAGCAGCATACCCTCTGGGGCCAACGTCCTGACTTTC. This gives the protein CASSIPSGANVLTF. The rearrangement joins TRBV5-4 to TRBJ2-6, with D uncertain. CDR1 SGHNT and CDR2 YYREEE come from the germline V gene (reference sequence). Trimming took 4 bases from V and 0 from J, leaving 5 bases between them. CDR3 size: 14 residues.

This clone was counted a single time. J is TRBJ2-7 and V is TRBV2, with 10 positions matching TRBD1. CDR1 and CDR2 from the germline V gene are SNHLY and FYNNEI. The length of the CDR3 is 14 residues. V shed 6 bases, J shed 1 base, and the junction held 3 bases outside the gene matches. CDR3 protein: CASSGQGGSYEQYF. CDR3 coding DNA: TGTGCCAGCAGCGGACAGGGGGGTTCCTACGAGCAGTACTTC.